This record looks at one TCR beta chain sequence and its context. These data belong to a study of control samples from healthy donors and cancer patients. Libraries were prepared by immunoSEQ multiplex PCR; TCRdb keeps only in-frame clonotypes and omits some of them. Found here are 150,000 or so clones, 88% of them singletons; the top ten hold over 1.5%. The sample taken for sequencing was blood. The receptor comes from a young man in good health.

CDR3 sequence (DNA): TGTGCCAGCAGCTTAAGGGGCGTTGAAAAACTGTTTTTT. Its protein is CASSLRGVEKLFF. J is TRBJ1-4 and V is TRBV7-9; TRBD1 is a possible D gene (5 bases). Trimming stripped 2 bases from V and 7 bases from J, with 8 bases between. This CDR3 is built from 13 residues. CDR1 and CDR2 (germline): SEHNR, FQNEAQ (reference sequence).